This TCR beta chain emerged from a study of CD8+CD57+ T cells in acquired aplastic anemia. The wider study: The average for DNA from sorted CD4+ and CD8+ cells was around 3.4 ug. Mean read depth for CD4+ cells from healthy donors was 10 million to 14 million.

Profiles of TCR beta VDJ and CDR3 were generated from a genomic DNA template. TCRdb analysed the reads with MiXCR anew, one entry per CDR3 protein. This repertoire shows tens of thousands of distinct CDR3 sequences, roughly half found once; its top ten account for 65% to 80%. Looked up from germline, CDR1 is SEHNR and CDR2 is FQNEAQ (reference sequence). This CDR3 spans 15 amino acids. V trimming: 4 bases; J trimming: 6 bases; junction bases outside the gene matches: 12. About this clonotype: Its target is not known.

Findings and caveats of the study: Simpson's diversity of CD8+ cells was not significantly different in patients compared with controls. Shared by patients and controls, 25 to 35 CD8+ CDR3s were abundant in patients.

The chain joins TRBV7-9 to TRBJ2-7, with 7 bases fitting TRBD2. This TCR was recovered from a human donor in good health, serving as a control. The sample taken for sequencing was sorted CD4+, CD8+, or CD8+CD57+ T cells (not recorded which) from PBMCs. The CDR3 region has the DNA TGTGCCAGCAGCTCCGAGGATAGCGGGCTGTTCGAGCAGTACTTC. Its protein product is CASSSEDSGLFEQYF.